Below are 25 T cell receptor beta chains sequenced from a single sample in a study of tumor-infiltrating lymphocytes in primary liver carcinoma. Researchers drew blood RNA from unsorted whole blood and extracted germline DNA as well. The authors made TCR beta cDNA from around 500 ng total RNA with a constant-region primer. What produced the TCR beta libraries was three nested multiplex PCR rounds using slightly modified ARM-PCR. A C-beta reverse primer and TRBV1-TRBV30 forward primers served in each of the first two PCR rounds, at about 9 cycles apiece. Each CDR3 protein is one row after TCRdb ran MiXCR on the multiplex PCR reads. The table has about 330,000 distinct CDR3 sequences, less than 70% seen once; the top ten hold 5.5% to 8%. Sequenced input: peripheral blood. The receptors here all came from a man aged 40-50 years with primary liver carcinoma and hepatitis B virus infection.

To note about this clonotype: A read error may account for a junction end that differs from germline. The chain recombines TRBV28 with TRBJ2-1; either TRBD1 or TRBD2 may supply D (6 bases each). Looked up from germline, CDR1 is MDHEN and CDR2 is SYDVKM. The CDR3 runs to 15 residues. The CDR3 sequence: CASSLGSGAYNEQIF. The CDR3 DNA reads as TGTGCCAGCAGTTTGGGGTCGGGGGCCTACAATGAGCAGATCTTC.

Comment on this clonotype: A much bigger clone sits one base away, suggesting this may be a read error. J is TRBJ1-2 and V is TRBV6-5, with D perhaps matching TRBD1 (5 bases). The CDR3 extends over 13 amino acids. V was trimmed by 6 bases and J by 8 bases, leaving 16 bases between them. Germline V CDR1 and CDR2: MNHEY, SVGAGI. CDR3 DNA sequence: TGTGCCAGCAGCGAGGCAGGGTCATGGGGCTACACCTTC. Residues: CASSEAGSWGYTF.

This clonotype has ten or more counts. The chain links TRBV6-5 to TRBJ1-2; 7 positions agree with TRBD1. The germline V gene encodes CDR1 MNHEY and CDR2 SVGAGI. With 5 bases clipped from V and 4 bases from J, the junction kept 4 bases outside the gene matches. The CDR3 runs 13 residues. CDR3 sequence (DNA): TGTGCCAGCAGTACGGACAGGCTCTATGGCTACACCTTC. This gives the protein CASSTDRLYGYTF.

CDR3 coding DNA: TGTGCCATTGGCGCAGAGGACAACTATGGCTACACCTTC. This encodes CAIGAEDNYGYTF. The J gene is TRBJ1-2, the V gene TRBV10-3; no clear D gene. Trimming pared 9 bases from V and 2 bases from J, leaving 13 bases between. Germline assignment: CDR1 ENHRY and CDR2 SYGVKD. The CDR3 is 13 amino acids.

This clonotype was seen just once. The CDR3 is CASSTSNYNEQFF. The CDR3 DNA sequence: TGTGCCAGCTCAACTTCAAATTACAATGAGCAGTTCTTC. The chain recombines TRBV18 with TRBJ2-1, with D uncertain. Germline CDR1 KGHSH, CDR2 LQKENI. V gave up 5 bases and J gave up 4 bases, with 9 bases separating them. The CDR3 contains 13 residues.

The sample holds many counts of this clonotype. The genes are TRBV6-5 and TRBJ2-7; 7 bases map to TRBD2. This CDR3 comprises 14 residues. Losses at the gene ends were 6 bases for V and 3 bases for J; bases not matched to a gene: 8. Germline-derived CDR1 and CDR2 are MNHEY and SVGAGI. The CDR3 loop reads CASSPSGGSYEQYF. The CDR3 coding sequence is TGTGCCAGCAGCCCCTCGGGAGGCAGCTACGAGCAGTACTTC.

In this sample, this clonotype turned up once. This chain links TRBV11-2 with TRBJ2-3; 7 bases fit TRBD2. The CDR3 has 16 amino acids. V dropped 6 bases and J dropped 10; count of bases not matched to a gene: 19. Germline V gene data show CDR1 as SGHAT and CDR2 as FQNNGV. CDR3 protein: CASSSTPSGPGGAQYF. CDR3 sequence (DNA): TGTGCCAGCAGTTCCACTCCTAGCGGCCCCGGGGGTGCGCAGTATTTT.

Of note for this clonotype: The junction departs from the called germline gene at one end, perhaps through a read error. The gene calls are TRBV11-2 and TRBJ1-6; D remains ambiguous. Germline V lookup: CDR1 SGHAT, CDR2 FQNNGV. There are 13 residues in the CDR3. The CDR3 coding sequence is TGTGCCAGCAGCTTGGGATGGGGTTCACCCCTCAACTTT. Encoded protein: CASSLGWGSPLNF.

Details on this clonotype: The junction departs from germline at one end; a sequencing error may be responsible. This rearrangement joins TRBV11-2 to TRBJ2-3; D possibly corresponds to TRBD1 (6 bases). Germline V gene sequence: CDR1 SGHAT, CDR2 FQNNGV. This CDR3 comprises 17 residues. The CDR3 sequence is CAGRPGVGRGSTDMQYF. The CDR3 DNA is TGTGCCGGCAGACCAGGGGTGGGTCGCGGAAGCACAGATATGCAGTATTTT.

With regard to this clonotype: One end of the junction does not line up with germline, which may come from a read error. This chain uses TRBV28 with TRBJ2-7; 12 positions match TRBD1. This CDR3 comprises 13 residues. Germline CDR1 is MDHEN and CDR2 is SYDVKM. CDR3 region: CASRGQGAREQHF. The CDR3 nucleotides are TGTGCCAGCAGGGGACAGGGGGCTCGAGAGCAGCACTTC.

This clonotype was detected ten times or more. The V and J genes are TRBV6-1 and TRBJ2-5, with 10 bases lining up with TRBD1. The CDR3 consists of 14 residues. From germline, CDR1 is MNHNS and CDR2 SASEGT. The V segment lost 4 bases and the J segment 5 bases; nucleotides outside the gene matches: 4. CDR3 nucleotides: TGTGCCAGCAGTGCGGGACAGGGGTGGGAGACCCAGTACTTC. It yields the protein CASSAGQGWETQYF.

This clonotype appeared many times. CDR3 in DNA: TGCGCCAGCAGCCAACTGCCCAGGACCTACGAGCAGTACTTC. Its protein product is CASSQLPRTYEQYF. This sequence joins TRBV4-3 and TRBJ2-7; D ambiguous. The germline V gene encodes CDR1 LGHNA and CDR2 YSLEER. Trimming cost V 2 bases and J 2 bases, with 10 bases left between them. The length of the CDR3 is 14 residues.

This clonotype occurred once. At one boundary the junction diverges from the germline segment, which might be a read error. The chain has TRBV11-2 and TRBJ2-5; D is undetermined. The CDR3 extends over 11 amino acids. Germline-derived CDR1 and CDR2 are SGHAT and FQNNGV. The CDR3 loop is CDSSLVETQYF. CDR3 sequence (DNA): TGTGACAGCAGCTTGGTTGAGACCCAGTACTTC.

The rearrangement uses TRBV28 and TRBJ1-1; D might be TRBD1 (5 bases). V lost 6 bases and J 4 bases, leaving 15 bases between the germline ends. This CDR3 spans 14 amino acids. Germline assignment: CDR1 MDHEN and CDR2 SYDVKM. CDR3 sequence reads: CASSLVGTATEAFF. CDR3 DNA sequence: TGTGCCAGCAGCTTGGTCGGGACTGCCACTGAAGCTTTCTTT.

Comments on this clonotype: Relative to the germline gene, one junction end is altered; a read error may explain this. J is TRBJ1-6 and V is TRBV4-3; 11 positions match TRBD1. This CDR3 contains 16 residues. Per germline, CDR1 LGHNA and CDR2 YSLEER. The CDR3 DNA is TGCGCCAGCAGCTCCTGGGACAGGGGGAGGAATCCACCTCTCCACTTT. This encodes CASSSWDRGRNPPLHF.

A remark on this clonotype: Relative to the germline gene, one junction end is altered; a read error may explain this. V and J are TRBV7-9 and TRBJ2-3; possibly TRBD2 for D (5 bases). The CDR3 sequence is 15 residues long. Per germline, CDR1 SEHNR and CDR2 FQNEAQ (reference sequence). CDR3 sequence (DNA): TGTGCCAGCAGCTTTCAGGAGGCTCCCACAGATACTCAGTATTTT. It is translated as CASSFQEAPTDTQYF.

As to this clonotype: Since no conserved phenylalanine or tryptophan closes the CDR3, a read error is the likely cause. The rearrangement links TRBV10-3 to TRBJ1-2, with a weak D call TRBD1 (5 bases). Germline CDR1 is ENHRY and CDR2 is SYGVKD. The CDR3 extends over 13 amino acids. Trimming shortened V by 4 bases and J by 3 bases, and 9 bases separated the two germline ends. CDR3 protein: CAISGGTDYGYTL. CDR3 nucleotide sequence: TGTGCCATCAGTGGGGGGACGGACTATGGCTACACCCTC.

As for this clonotype: This may be a read error: a much more frequent sequence differs by one nucleotide. This chain uses TRBV6-1 with TRBJ2-2; the match to TRBD2 covers 10 bases. The CDR3 covers 18 residues. Germline V gene lookup returns CDR1 MNHNS and CDR2 SASEGT. The DNA for the CDR3 is TGTGCCAGCAGTGAAGCGCTGAGCGGGAGGGCCAACGGCGGGGAGCTGCTTTTT. It translates to CASSEALSGRANGGELLF.

V gene TRBV11-2 combines with J gene TRBJ2-1, with 7 bases that match TRBD1. After removal of 10 bases from V and 3 bases from J, the junction contained 15 bases not matched to a gene. This CDR3 is 16 amino acids long. Germline V lookup: CDR1 SGHAT, CDR2 FQNNGV. CDR3 nucleotides: TGTGCCAATAGCTGGACGGACAGGAAGGTCTACAATGAGCAGTTCTTC. Translating gives CANSWTDRKVYNEQFF. The entire variable domain, with the rest obtained from reference TRBV11-2 and TRBJ2-1, is as follows: EAGVAQSPRYKIIEKRQSVAFWCNPISGHATLYWYQQILGQGPKLLIQFQNNGVVDDSQLPKDRFSAERLKGVDSTLKIQPAKLEDSAVYLCANSWTDRKVYNEQFFGPGTRLTVL.

The sample holds one count of this clonotype. The J gene is TRBJ1-5, the V gene TRBV30, with a tentative D call TRBD1 (5 bases). The CDR3 consists of 15 residues. Trimming pared 0 bases from V and 7 bases from J, leaving 16 bases between. Germline values: CDR1 GTSNPN, CDR2 SVGIG (reference sequence). The CDR3 region has the DNA TGTGCCTGGAGTGTATGGGCAGGGACCGGGCAGCCCCAGCATTTT. Translating gives CAWSVWAGTGQPQHF.

The chain couples TRBV30 to TRBJ2-5, with TRBD1 matching 9 bases. Unmatched junction bases numbered 5, after V lost 6 bases and J lost 3 bases. The CDR3 sequence is 13 residues long. Germline CDR1 and CDR2: GTSNPN and SVGIG (reference sequence). CDR3 region: CACEQGAEETQYF. In DNA, the CDR3 is TGTGCCTGCGAACAGGGGGCCGAAGAGACCCAGTACTTC.

For this clonotype: A much larger clone sits a single nucleotide away, making a read error possible. V usage is TRBV12-3 or TRBV12-4 and J usage is TRBJ2-1; 11 positions match TRBD2. The CDR3 sequence is 12 residues long. CDR3 nucleotides: TGTGCCAGGAGCCCTCGACTAGCGGGACGATACTTC. Translated: CARSPRLAGRYF.

A word on this clonotype: This may stem from a read error, because a much larger clone lies one nucleotide away. V gene TRBV6-5 combines with J gene TRBJ1-2; TRBD1 matches 8 bases. This CDR3 has 13 amino acids. Germline CDR1 and CDR2: MNHEY and SVGAGI. V trimming: 6 bases; J trimming: 8 bases; junction bases outside the gene matches: 8. The CDR3 sequence is CASRSTGVAGYTF. The CDR3 region has the DNA TGTGCCAGCAGATCGACAGGGGTTGCAGGCTACACCTTC.

The chain has TRBV11-2 and TRBJ2-5; D gene unclear. CDR3 length: 12 residues. Germline-derived CDR1 and CDR2 are SGHAT and FQNNGV. V was shortened by 10 bases and J by 5 bases, with 14 bases between the two germline ends. DNA of the CDR3: TGTGCCAACAGATTTGAGAGGGAGACCCAGTACTTC. Translated, it gives CANRFERETQYF. Using reference TRBV11-2 and TRBJ2-5 for the parts outside the CDR3, the full variable domain is EAGVAQSPRYKIIEKRQSVAFWCNPISGHATLYWYQQILGQGPKLLIQFQNNGVVDDSQLPKDRFSAERLKGVDSTLKIQPAKLEDSAVYLCANRFERETQYFGPGTRLLVL.

Many counts were recorded for this clonotype. This chain's CDR3 is CASSEYSGSNVEQYF. Written as DNA, the CDR3 is TGTGCCAGCAGCGAATATAGCGGGAGCAATGTGGAGCAGTACTTC. This sequence joins TRBV11-2 and TRBJ2-7; 9 bases fit TRBD2. The CDR3 runs 15 residues. The junction had 12 bases not matched to a gene; V was cut back by 5 bases and J by 7 bases. Germline values: CDR1 SGHAT, CDR2 FQNNGV.